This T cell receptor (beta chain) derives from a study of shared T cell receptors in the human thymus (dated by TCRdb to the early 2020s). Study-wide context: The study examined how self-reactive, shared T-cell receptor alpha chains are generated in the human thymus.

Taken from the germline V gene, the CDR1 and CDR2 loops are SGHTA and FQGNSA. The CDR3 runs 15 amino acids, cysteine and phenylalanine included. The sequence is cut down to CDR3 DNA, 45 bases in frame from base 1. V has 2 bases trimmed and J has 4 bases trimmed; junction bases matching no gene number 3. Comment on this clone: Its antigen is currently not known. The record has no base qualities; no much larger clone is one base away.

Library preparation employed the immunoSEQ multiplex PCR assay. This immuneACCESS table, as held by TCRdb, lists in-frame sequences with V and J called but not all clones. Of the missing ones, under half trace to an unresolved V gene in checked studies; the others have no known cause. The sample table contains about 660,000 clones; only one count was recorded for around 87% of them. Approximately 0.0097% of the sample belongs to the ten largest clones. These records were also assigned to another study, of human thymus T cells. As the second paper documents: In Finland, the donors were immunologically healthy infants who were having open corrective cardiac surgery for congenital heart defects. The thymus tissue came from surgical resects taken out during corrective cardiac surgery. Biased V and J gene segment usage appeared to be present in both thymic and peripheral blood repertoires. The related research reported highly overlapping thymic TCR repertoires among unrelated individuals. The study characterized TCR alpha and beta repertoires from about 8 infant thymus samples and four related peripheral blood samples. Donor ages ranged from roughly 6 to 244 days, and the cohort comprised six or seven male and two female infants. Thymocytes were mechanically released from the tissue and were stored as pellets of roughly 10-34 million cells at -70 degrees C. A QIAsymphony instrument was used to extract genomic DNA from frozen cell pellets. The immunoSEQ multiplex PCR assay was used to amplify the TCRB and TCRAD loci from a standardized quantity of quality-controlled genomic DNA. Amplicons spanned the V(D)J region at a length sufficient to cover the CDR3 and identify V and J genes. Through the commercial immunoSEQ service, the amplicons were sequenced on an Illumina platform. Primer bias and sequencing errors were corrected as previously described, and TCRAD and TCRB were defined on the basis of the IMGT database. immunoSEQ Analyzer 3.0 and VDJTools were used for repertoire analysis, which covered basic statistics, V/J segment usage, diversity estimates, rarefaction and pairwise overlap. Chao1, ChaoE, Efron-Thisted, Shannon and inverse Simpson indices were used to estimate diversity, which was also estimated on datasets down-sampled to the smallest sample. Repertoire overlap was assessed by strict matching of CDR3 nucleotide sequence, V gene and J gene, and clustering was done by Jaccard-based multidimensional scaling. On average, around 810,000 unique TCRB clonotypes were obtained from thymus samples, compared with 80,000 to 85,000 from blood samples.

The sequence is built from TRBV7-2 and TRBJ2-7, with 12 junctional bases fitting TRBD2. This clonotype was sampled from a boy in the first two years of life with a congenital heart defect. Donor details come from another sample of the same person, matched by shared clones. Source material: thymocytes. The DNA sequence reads TGTGCCAGCAGCTTACTAGCGGGAGGGTTATACGAGCAGTACTTC. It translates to CASSLLAGGLYEQYF.